This paragraph reports one TCR beta chain. Its antigen specificity is not known. No clone much larger than this one lies a single base away; base qualities are absent. Stable Graves' hyperthyroidism was defined as no progression to ophthalmopathy during 18 months of follow-up. Hyperthyroidism patients were newly diagnosed, had a disease duration of under 2 months, and were aged 18 to 65 years. Any patient with an uncontrolled infection, another autoimmune disease, pregnancy or lactation was excluded. Diagnoses were based on clinical symptoms, serum thyroxine and TRAb, thyroid ultrasound and orbital computed tomography. Ficoll-Paque density gradient centrifugation was used to isolate PBMCs from 8 to 10 ml of fresh peripheral blood. Total RNA was extracted using Trizol reagent, and RNA quality was assessed on an Agilent 2100 Bioanalyzer. This record belongs to a study of T cells in Graves' hyperthyroidism and ophthalmopathy (dated by TCRdb to about 2019). Background for the entire study: Peripheral blood was collected at initial diagnosis, before any treatment. In more than five Graves' hyperthyroidism patients, the study also compared T-cell repertoires from thyroid tissue with T-cell repertoires from blood. The paper describes TCR Vbeta CDR3 sequencing of 140 or so peripheral blood samples, made up of some 42 ophthalmopathy patients, 70 to 75 hyperthyroidism patients and 17 progressor patients. Once sampling was done, hyperthyroidism patients were given methimazole at a starting dose of 30 mg daily, whereas ophthalmopathy patients were given high-dose intravenous methylprednisolone. For training and testing, the 80 to 100 patients in the discovery cohort were randomly divided in a 7:3 ratio. Prospective prediction of ophthalmopathy was tested in an independent validation cohort consisting of 18 to 20 hyperthyroidism patients and approximately 16 patients who later progressed to ophthalmopathy. TCR V-J signatures able to tell the groups apart were searched for in a discovery cohort of 95 or so patients, of whom more than 40 had Graves' ophthalmopathy and about 60 had stable Graves' hyperthyroidism. What the research found in general, with its limitations: Ophthalmopathy was separated from stable hyperthyroidism by a 13 V-J signature model, with around 88% sensitivity and roughly 81% specificity obtained in cross-validation and 80%/75% obtained in testing. Most expanded thyroid clonotypes (frequency above 0.001) were also detected in blood, a finding suggesting that blood repertoires may reflect thyroid immune responses. In validation, the model predicted progression to ophthalmopathy a median of 6.5 months before onset, with approximately 68% sensitivity and 72.22% specificity. Sample size was not statistically predetermined, and investigators were not blinded to group allocation.

TCR beta CDR3 regions were amplified from RNA transcripts. A first-round RT-PCR of the TCR CDR3 used the HTBI primer set with the Qiagen OneStep RT-PCR kit. A second multiplex PCR round built the libraries, followed by size selection and purification. Sequencing of the libraries was done on an Illumina HiSeq2000 using paired-end 100 bp reads. On the authors' methods: Raw data were processed with SOAPnuke, discarding reads with adapters, uncalled bases, mean Phred below 15, or no exact constant-primer or identifier match. COPE v1.2.5 was used to merge the high-quality paired reads, and each unique nucleotide sequence was defined as a clonotype. Clonotypes were aligned to IMGT TRBV, TRBD and TRBJ reference segments using MiTCR v1.1. Only V-J combinations with frequency above 0.0001, covering 99% to 99.2% of repertoires, were analysed. A TCS score was defined as the ratio of F50 (clonal expansion) to E x V (chaos), with BLOSUM62-based TCRdist applied between CDR3 peptides within each V-J. Welch's t-statistics and random forest reduced 500 to 550 V-J features to roughly 13, which were used in a naive Bayes classifier (R e1071). Clones were called with MiXCR by TCRdb after fastp trimmed the public reads at Q25, and only in-frame beta chains were retained. Rows are unified per CDR3 protein, each entry keeping the most common DNA and genes. The V and J calls were not made by the authors but by TCRdb's processing. Across this sample there are 500,000 to 600,000 distinct CDR3 sequences, with roughly 17% seen only once. The ten largest clones add up to around 18% of the sample.

The receptor comes from a woman aged 18 to 35 with Graves' hyperthyroidism. Sequencing input: blood.

The CDR3 reads CASSRGDLGYEQFF. The nucleotide sequence is given as TGTGCCAGCAGCCGCGGCGACTTGGGATATGAGCAGTTCTTC. The chain is assembled from TRBV7-8 and TRBJ2-1; confidence is insufficient to name the D gene. There are 14 amino acids in the CDR3, from cysteine to phenylalanine inclusive. The retained sequence is limited to the CDR3, 42 bases, with the frame set at the first base. Relative to germline, V is 5 bases shorter and J is 8 bases shorter, with 16 bases between their ends. For CDR1 and CDR2, the germline V gene lists SGHVS and FQNEAQ.